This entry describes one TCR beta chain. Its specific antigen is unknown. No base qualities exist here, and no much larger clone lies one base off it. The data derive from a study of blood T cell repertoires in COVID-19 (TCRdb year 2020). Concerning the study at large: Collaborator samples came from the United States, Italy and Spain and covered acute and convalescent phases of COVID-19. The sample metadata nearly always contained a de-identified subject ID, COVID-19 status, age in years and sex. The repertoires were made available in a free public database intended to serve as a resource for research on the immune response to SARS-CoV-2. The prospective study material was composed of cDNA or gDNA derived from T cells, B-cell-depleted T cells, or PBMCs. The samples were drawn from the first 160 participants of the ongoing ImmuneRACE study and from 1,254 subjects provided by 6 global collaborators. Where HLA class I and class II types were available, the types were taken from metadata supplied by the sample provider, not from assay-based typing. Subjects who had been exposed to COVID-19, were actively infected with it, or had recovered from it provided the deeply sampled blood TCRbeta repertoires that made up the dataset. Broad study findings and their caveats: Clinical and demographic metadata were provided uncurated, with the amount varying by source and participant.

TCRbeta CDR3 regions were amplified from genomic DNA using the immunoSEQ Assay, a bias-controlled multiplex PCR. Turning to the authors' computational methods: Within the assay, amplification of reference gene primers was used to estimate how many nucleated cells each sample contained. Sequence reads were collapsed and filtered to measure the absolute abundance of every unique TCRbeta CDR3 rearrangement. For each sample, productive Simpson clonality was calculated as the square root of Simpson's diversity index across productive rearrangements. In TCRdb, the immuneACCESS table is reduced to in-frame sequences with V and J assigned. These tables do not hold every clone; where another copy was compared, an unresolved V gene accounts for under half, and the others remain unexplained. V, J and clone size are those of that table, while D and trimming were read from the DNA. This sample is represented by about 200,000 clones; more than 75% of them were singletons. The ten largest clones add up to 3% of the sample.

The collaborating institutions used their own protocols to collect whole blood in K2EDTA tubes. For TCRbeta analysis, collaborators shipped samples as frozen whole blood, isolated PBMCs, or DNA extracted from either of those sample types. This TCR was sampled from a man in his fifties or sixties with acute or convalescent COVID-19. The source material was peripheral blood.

The sequenced DNA is TGTGCCAGCAGTTACCCCGGACAGGGGACCCAGTACTTC. Translated, this gives CASSYPGQGTQYF. The receptor chain draws on TRBV6-5 and TRBJ2-5; 8 central bases correspond to TRBD1. The cysteine opens and the phenylalanine closes a CDR3 of 13 amino acids. Only the CDR3 DNA stays, 39 bases, in frame from base 1. Sequences MNHEY (CDR1) and SVGAGI (CDR2) are obtained from the germline V gene. The junction shows trimming of 2 bases on V and 7 bases on J, and the gene matches do not reach 3 bases of it.